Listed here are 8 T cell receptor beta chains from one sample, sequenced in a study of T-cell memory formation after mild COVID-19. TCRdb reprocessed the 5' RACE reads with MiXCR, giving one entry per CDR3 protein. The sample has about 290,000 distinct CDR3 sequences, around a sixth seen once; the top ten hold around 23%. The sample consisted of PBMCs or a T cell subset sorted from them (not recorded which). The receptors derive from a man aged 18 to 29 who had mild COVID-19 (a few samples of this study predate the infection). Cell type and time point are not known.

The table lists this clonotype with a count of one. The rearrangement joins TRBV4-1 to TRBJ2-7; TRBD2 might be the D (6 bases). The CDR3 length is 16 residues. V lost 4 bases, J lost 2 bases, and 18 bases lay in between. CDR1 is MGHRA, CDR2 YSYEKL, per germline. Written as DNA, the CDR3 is TGCGCCAGCAGCCGCCAAGATACCGGGGGAGCCTACGAGCAGTACTTC. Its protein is CASSRQDTGGAYEQYF.

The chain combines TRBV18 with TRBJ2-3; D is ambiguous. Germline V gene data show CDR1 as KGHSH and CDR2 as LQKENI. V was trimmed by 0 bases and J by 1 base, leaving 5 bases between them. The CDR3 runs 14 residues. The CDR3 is CASSPPSRTDTQYF. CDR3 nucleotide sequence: TGTGCCAGCTCACCACCATCGCGCACAGATACGCAGTATTTT.

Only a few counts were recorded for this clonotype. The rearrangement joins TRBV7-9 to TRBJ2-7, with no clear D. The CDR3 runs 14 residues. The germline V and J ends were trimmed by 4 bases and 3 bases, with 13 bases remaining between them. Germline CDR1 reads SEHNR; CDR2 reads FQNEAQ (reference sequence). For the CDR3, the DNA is TGTGCCAGCAGCTCCCCCCAGAGGATCTACGAGCAGTACTTC. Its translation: CASSSPQRIYEQYF.

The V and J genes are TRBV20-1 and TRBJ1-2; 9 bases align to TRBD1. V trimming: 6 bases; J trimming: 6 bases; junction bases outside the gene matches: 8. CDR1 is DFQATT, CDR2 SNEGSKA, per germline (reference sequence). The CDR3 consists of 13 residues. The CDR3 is CSAPTGGVHGYTF. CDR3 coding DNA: TGCAGTGCCCCGACAGGGGGGGTCCATGGCTACACCTTC.

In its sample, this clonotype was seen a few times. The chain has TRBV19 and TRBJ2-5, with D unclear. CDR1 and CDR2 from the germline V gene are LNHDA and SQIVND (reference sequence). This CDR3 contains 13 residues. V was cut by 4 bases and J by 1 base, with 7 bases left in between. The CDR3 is CASSRLTQETQYF. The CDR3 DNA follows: TGTGCCAGTAGTAGACTGACCCAAGAGACCCAGTACTTC.

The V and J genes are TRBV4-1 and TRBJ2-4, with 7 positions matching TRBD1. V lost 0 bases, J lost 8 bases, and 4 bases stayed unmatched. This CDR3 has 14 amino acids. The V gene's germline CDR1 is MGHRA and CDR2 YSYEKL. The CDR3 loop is CASSQDQGEDIQYF. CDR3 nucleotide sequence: TGCGCCAGCAGCCAAGATCAGGGGGAAGACATTCAGTACTTC.

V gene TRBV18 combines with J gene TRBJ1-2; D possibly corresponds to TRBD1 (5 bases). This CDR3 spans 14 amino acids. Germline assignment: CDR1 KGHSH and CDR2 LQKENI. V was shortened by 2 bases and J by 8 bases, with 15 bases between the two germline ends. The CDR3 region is CASSPIAREGGYTF. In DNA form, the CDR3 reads TGTGCCAGCTCACCAATCGCCAGGGAGGGAGGCTACACCTTC.

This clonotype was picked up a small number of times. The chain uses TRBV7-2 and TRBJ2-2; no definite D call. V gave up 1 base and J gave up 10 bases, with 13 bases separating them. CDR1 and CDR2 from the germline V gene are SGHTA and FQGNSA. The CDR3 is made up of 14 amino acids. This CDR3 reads CASSLVALGTELFF. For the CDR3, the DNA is TGTGCCAGCAGCTTAGTGGCGCTAGGAACGGAGCTGTTTTTT. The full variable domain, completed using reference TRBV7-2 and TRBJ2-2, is GAGVSQSPSNKVTEKGKDVELRCDPISGHTALYWYRQSLGQGLEFLIYFQGNSAPDKSGLPSDRFSAERTGGSVSTLTIQRTQQEDSAVYLCASSLVALGTELFFGEGSRLTVL.